The T cell receptor beta chain described here comes from a study of T cell responses to AZD1222 COVID-19 vaccine. Details on this clone: Its antigen remains unidentified.

Second-dose schedules of about 4 or about 12 weeks were combined. The V end was cut by 4 bases, the J end by 2 bases, with 22 bases between. CDR3 length: 18 amino acids. Germline lookup yields CDR1 LGHNA and CDR2 YNFKEQ. Regarding the study as a whole: Most donors were white British, females outnumbered males, and clonal diversity was possibly underestimated.

The assay was immunoSEQ multiplex PCR, and TCRdb's table has in-frame clones only and misses some. This table holds roughly 150,000 clones, about 93% found once. The sample here was peripheral blood, taken 28 days after the second AZD1222 dose. The source is an adult who received the AZD1222 COVID-19 vaccine. The chain joins TRBV4-2 to TRBJ2-3; possibly TRBD2 for D (6 bases). The CDR3 here is CASSPLKWREENTDTQYF. The CDR3, as DNA: TGTGCCAGCAGCCCATTGAAGTGGCGGGAAGAGAACACAGATACGCAGTATTTT.